This entry lists 32 T cell receptor beta chains sequenced from one sample in a study of OX40 agonist ivuxolimab in advanced cancers. Assay: immunoSEQ multiplex PCR; the TCRdb copy retains only in-frame clones and omits some. This sample carries 90,000 to 130,000 clones, approximately 89% of them seen once, and the ten largest clones take roughly 0.66%. Sequencing was performed on CD4+ or CD8+ T cells sorted from blood, taken in a trial of the OX40 agonist ivuxolimab. Every receptor here comes from an adult with an advanced solid tumor such as melanoma, head and neck, liver or kidney cancer.

This clone was detected a few times. J is TRBJ2-7 and V is TRBV6-1, with a weak D call TRBD1 (6 bases). The CDR3 is 14 amino acids. Germline-derived CDR1 and CDR2 are MNHNS and SASEGT. Trimming took off 6 bases at V and 6 bases at J, with 18 bases between the two ends. CDR3 amino acids: CASSYRDTSFEQYF. DNA of the CDR3: TGTGCCAGCAGCTACCGGGACACCAGCTTCGAGCAGTACTTC.

The chain recombines TRBV7-9 with TRBJ2-3, with D tentatively TRBD1 (5 bases). The CDR3 totals 14 residues. From germline, CDR1 is SEHNR and CDR2 FQNEAQ (reference sequence). The germline V and J ends were trimmed by 5 bases and 5 bases, with 14 bases remaining between them. Written as DNA, the CDR3 is TGTGCCAGCAGCGAAAACGACAGCCGAGATACGCAGTATTTT. Translation: CASSENDSRDTQYF.

V is TRBV6-4 and J is TRBJ1-4; possibly TRBD1 for D (6 bases). The V end was cut by 6 bases, the J end by 7 bases, with 12 bases between. Germline V gene data show CDR1 as MRHNA and CDR2 as SNTAGT. The CDR3 is 13 residues long. The CDR3 sequence: CASRGRGVEKLFF. The CDR3 bases are TGTGCCAGCAGAGGCAGGGGTGTTGAAAAACTGTTTTTT.

The rearrangement uses TRBV25-1 and TRBJ1-6; D gene ambiguous. The CDR3 contains 12 residues. Germline CDR1 and CDR2: MGHDK and SYGVNS. The V gene lost 4 bases and the J gene lost 8 bases, with 6 bases spanning the gap. CDR3 sequence: CASSGSYSPLHF. For the CDR3, the DNA is TGTGCCAGCAGTGGCAGTTATTCACCCCTCCACTTT.

Points on this clone: Relative to the germline gene, one junction end is altered; a read error may explain this. The chain links TRBV7-7 to TRBJ2-7; the D gene is possibly TRBD1 (6 bases). This CDR3 region has 13 residues. From germline, CDR1 is SSHAT and CDR2 FNYEAQ (reference sequence). CDR3 loop: CASSLDRIHEQYF. The DNA of the CDR3 is TGTGCTAGCAGCTTAGACAGGATCCACGAGCAGTACTTC.

This chain links TRBV23-1 with TRBJ2-1, with 11 positions matching TRBD1. TRBV23-1 is filed as an ORF, its function uncertain. The CDR3 runs to 18 residues. V lost 2 bases, J lost 1 base, and 7 bases stayed unmatched. CDR3 amino acids: CASSQPRTGGKSYNEQFF. DNA of the CDR3: TGCGCCAGCAGTCAACCTCGGACAGGGGGCAAATCCTACAATGAGCAGTTCTTC.

J is TRBJ1-4 and V is TRBV28; no firm D call. Germline loops: CDR1 MDHEN, CDR2 SYDVKM. V shed 4 bases and J shed 8 bases, with 8 bases lying between them. The CDR3 consists of 12 residues. DNA of the CDR3: TGTGCCAGCAGTTCGCAGTCGGAAAAACTGTTTTTT. It is translated as CASSSQSEKLFF.

The gene calls are TRBV6-1 and TRBJ1-2, with unresolved D. Between the trimmed V and J ends, which lost 2 bases and 7 bases, there was a span of 14 bases. The CDR3 loop spans 14 amino acids. Per the germline V gene, CDR1 is MNHNS and CDR2 is SASEGT. The CDR3 region has the DNA TGTGCCAGCAGTGAAAGCTCGGGGATCTCTGGCTACACCTTC. Translation gives CASSESSGISGYTF.

The chain joins TRBV5-4 to TRBJ1-2; no reliable D call. This CDR3 is 14 amino acids long. Germline V gene lookup returns CDR1 SGHNT and CDR2 YYREEE (reference sequence). V was trimmed by 4 bases and J by 8 bases, leaving 18 bases between them. CDR3 region: CASSPKRPEGGYTF. Here the CDR3 DNA reads TGTGCCAGCAGCCCAAAGAGACCCGAAGGAGGCTACACCTTC.

This chain joins TRBV5-6 and TRBJ1-2; D not resolved. The CDR3 length is 14 residues. Trimming removed 4 bases at V and 3 bases at J, with 13 bases between. From germline, CDR1 is SGHDT and CDR2 YYEEEE. CDR3 in amino acids: CASSLSQGDYGYTF. CDR3 DNA: TGTGCCAGCAGCCTGAGCCAAGGAGACTATGGCTACACCTTC.

This sequence joins TRBV2 and TRBJ2-7; no clear D. Deletions cut 7 bases from V and 6 bases from J, with 16 bases between. Germline values: CDR1 SNHLY, CDR2 FYNNEI. The CDR3 has 13 amino acids. CDR3 DNA: TGTGCCAGCAAAATTATGGATTTGTCCGAGCAGTACTTC. Protein: CASKIMDLSEQYF.

V is TRBV11-2 and J is TRBJ1-1; TRBD1 agrees at 8 bases. The CDR3 spans 14 residues. The germline V gene has CDR1 SGHAT and CDR2 FQNNGV. V trimming: 0 bases; J trimming: 5 bases; junction bases outside the gene matches: 2. The CDR3 coding sequence is TGTGCCAGCAGCTTAGAGACAGGGGTTACTGAAGCTTTCTTT. This translates into CASSLETGVTEAFF.

This chain links TRBV11-3 with TRBJ2-2; D not resolved. Germline CDR1 SGHNT, CDR2 YENEEA. Trimming took 2 bases from V and 3 from J, leaving 4 bases between them. The CDR3 contains 13 residues. The CDR3 reads CASSLRDTGELFF. CDR3 in DNA: TGTGCCAGCAGCTTAAGGGACACCGGGGAGCTGTTTTTT.

The V gene is TRBV7-3, the J gene TRBJ1-1; D is perhaps TRBD1 (5 bases). The germline V gene has CDR1 SGHTA and CDR2 FQGTGA. V was shortened by 5 bases and J by 3 bases, with 16 bases between the two germline ends. CDR3 length: 15 residues. CDR3 loop: CASSPQAGRDTEAFF. CDR3 bases: TGTGCCAGCAGCCCTCAGGCAGGGCGCGACACTGAAGCTTTCTTT.

This clone was counted a single time. The gene calls are TRBV5-1 and TRBJ2-7; 8 bases agree with TRBD1. J gave up 6 bases and V 2 bases, and 4 bases lay outside the gene matches. This CDR3 is 13 amino acids long. Germline V gene data show CDR1 as SGHRS and CDR2 as YFSETQ. CDR3 in DNA: TGCGCCAGCAGCTTCCTCAGGGGGCTCGAGCAGTACTTC. Its protein product is CASSFLRGLEQYF.

The rearrangement uses TRBV7-9 and TRBJ1-1; D ambiguous. The CDR3 length is 13 residues. V lost 2 bases and J lost 1, with 5 bases in between. Germline loops: CDR1 SEHNR, CDR2 FQNEAQ (reference sequence). This CDR3 reads CASSLSENTEAFF. As DNA, the CDR3 is TGTGCCAGCAGCTTATCGGAGAACACTGAAGCTTTCTTT. Combining the CDR3 with reference TRBV7-9 and TRBJ1-1 gives the whole variable domain DTGVSQNPRHKITKRGQNVTFRCDPISEHNRLYWYRQTLGQGPEFLTYFQNEAQLEKSRLLSDRFSAERPKGSFSTLEIQRTEQGDSAMYLCASSLSENTEAFFGQGTRLTVV.

The gene calls are TRBV18 and TRBJ2-2; 7 bases line up with TRBD1. Germline CDR1 KGHSH, CDR2 LQKENI. V was pared by 0 bases and J by 8 bases, with 12 bases of the junction left unmatched. The CDR3 sequence is 17 residues long. The CDR3 DNA is TGTGCCAGCTCACCACCACCCGGGACAGTCGTTCCGGGGGAGCTGTTTTTT. Its translation is CASSPPPGTVVPGELFF.

The chain carries TRBV6-5 and TRBJ1-2; TRBD1 agrees at 8 bases. From germline, CDR1 is MNHEY and CDR2 SVGAGI. The CDR3 spans 14 residues. The V gene end was trimmed by 7 bases and the J gene end by 3 bases; junction bases not matched to a gene: 7. The DNA of the CDR3 is TGTGCCAGCACGGCAGGGGGCGCATACTATGGCTACACCTTC. The encoded protein is CASTAGGAYYGYTF.

Regarding this clone: Other DNA sequences in this sample translate to the same CDR3. The rearrangement joins TRBV30 to TRBJ1-2; D is ambiguous. The CDR3 has 11 residues. Trimming stripped 8 bases from V and 5 bases from J, with 12 bases between. Germline CDR1 and CDR2: GTSNPN and SVGIG (reference sequence). The CDR3 region has the DNA TGTGCCGCACAGAGAGATTATGGCTACACCTTC. Translated: CAAQRDYGYTF.

The V call is TRBV5-4, the J call TRBJ2-5; unclear D gene. Germline loops: CDR1 SGHNT, CDR2 YYREEE (reference sequence). The V end was cut by 1 base, the J end by 3 bases, with 4 bases between. This CDR3 has 12 residues. CDR3 protein: CASSLPEETQYF. CDR3 nucleotide sequence: TGTGCCAGCAGCTTGCCCGAAGAGACCCAGTACTTC.

The rearrangement joins TRBV9 to TRBJ1-3; D call uncertain. The V and J ends lost 4 bases and 0 bases respectively, with 5 bases between them. CDR3 length: 13 amino acids. CDR1 SGDLS and CDR2 YYNGEE come from the germline V gene. The CDR3, as DNA: TGTGCCAGCAGCCCGGTCTCTGGAAACACCATATATTTT. This translates into CASSPVSGNTIYF.

The V and J genes are TRBV9 and TRBJ1-1; D perhaps matches TRBD1 (6 bases). CDR1 SGDLS and CDR2 YYNGEE come from the germline V gene. Trimming removed 0 bases from V and 6 bases from J, with 12 bases in between. This CDR3 has 14 amino acids. CDR3 DNA: TGTGCCAGCAGCGTAGGGGCCTCAGGGGCTGAAGCTTTCTTT. Encoded protein: CASSVGASGAEAFF.

The chain uses TRBV10-3 and TRBJ2-7; 8 bases are a match to TRBD1. The CDR3 covers 15 residues. CDR1 and CDR2 from the germline V gene are ENHRY and SYGVKD. Losses at the gene ends were 3 bases for V and 5 bases for J; bases not matched to a gene: 9. DNA for the CDR3: TGTGCCATCAGTGACCGGACAGGGAAGACGCACGAGCAGTACTTC. The encoded protein is CAISDRTGKTHEQYF.

The gene calls are TRBV27 and TRBJ2-7; no firm D call. Trimming stripped 0 bases from V and 0 bases from J, with 12 bases between. From germline, CDR1 is MNHEY and CDR2 SMNVEV (reference sequence). The CDR3 runs to 16 residues. The CDR3 spells CASSLSTSRSSYEQYF. DNA of the CDR3: TGTGCCAGCAGTTTATCGACCAGTAGGAGCTCCTACGAGCAGTACTTC.

A few counts support this clone. V is TRBV7-2 and J is TRBJ1-2, with unresolved D. This CDR3 comprises 13 residues. Between the trimmed V and J ends, which lost 0 bases and 6 bases, there was a span of 8 bases. CDR1 and CDR2 from the germline V gene are SGHTA and FQGNSA. In DNA form, the CDR3 reads TGTGCCAGCAGCTTAGCACGAGAAAATGGCTACACCTTC. Translated, it gives CASSLARENGYTF.

This chain links TRBV4-2 with TRBJ2-5; D call uncertain. CDR1 is LGHNA and CDR2 is YNFKEQ in the germline V gene. The V gene lost 0 bases and the J gene lost 6 bases, with 8 bases spanning the gap. The CDR3 contains 13 residues. CDR3 sequence reads: CASSQDPEQTQYF. The CDR3 DNA follows: TGTGCCAGCAGCCAAGATCCGGAGCAGACCCAGTACTTC.

The genes are TRBV10-3 and TRBJ2-5; D call uncertain. Per the germline V gene, CDR1 is ENHRY and CDR2 is SYGVKD. V lost 3 bases, J lost 2 bases, and 7 bases lay in between. The length of the CDR3 is 13 residues. The CDR3 here is CAISESPQETQYF. The DNA for the CDR3 is TGTGCCATCAGTGAAAGTCCACAAGAGACCCAGTACTTC.

The gene calls are TRBV27 and TRBJ2-7, with a tentative D call TRBD2 (6 bases). The CDR3 has 16 residues. The germline V gene has CDR1 MNHEY and CDR2 SMNVEV (reference sequence). Trimming took 3 bases from V and 4 from J, leaving 19 bases between them. The CDR3 region is CASSFRGVGPGYEQYF. CDR3 DNA sequence: TGTGCCAGCAGTTTTCGCGGGGTTGGCCCTGGGTACGAGCAGTACTTC.

The chain has TRBV27 and TRBJ1-2; D is ambiguous. Germline lookup yields CDR1 MNHEY and CDR2 SMNVEV (reference sequence). CDR3 length: 12 residues. V was shortened by 6 bases and J by 10 bases, with 15 bases between the two germline ends. The CDR3 nucleotides are TGTGCCAGCAGGGGTGGAGGGATGAACTACACCTTC. Protein: CASRGGGMNYTF.

This sequence joins TRBV9 and TRBJ2-7, with D perhaps matching TRBD2 (5 bases). Germline V lookup: CDR1 SGDLS, CDR2 YYNGEE. The CDR3 runs to 14 residues. Trimming left V 0 bases short and J 6 bases short, with 13 bases between. CDR3: CASSVGLADFEQYF. CDR3 bases: TGTGCCAGCAGCGTAGGGCTAGCTGACTTCGAGCAGTACTTC.

This clone occurred a few times. The J gene is TRBJ1-5, the V gene TRBV29-1; no clear D. Per the germline V gene, CDR1 is SQVTM and CDR2 is ANQGSEA. The CDR3 loop spans 12 amino acids. CDR3 sequence: CILPANNQPQHF. CDR3 coding DNA: TGCATCCTCCCCGCCAATAATCAGCCCCAGCATTTT.

V is TRBV30 and J is TRBJ1-2; D is perhaps TRBD1 (5 bases). CDR1 and CDR2 from the germline V gene are GTSNPN and SVGIG (reference sequence). The CDR3 is made up of 14 amino acids. Deletions cut 1 base from V and 8 bases from J, with 17 bases between. The CDR3 region has the DNA TGTGCCTGGAGTGCAGGAGGGGTGACAAACGGCTACACCTTC. It is translated as CAWSAGGVTNGYTF.